The sequence of this TCR delta chain was determined in a study of Vδ1+ human thymocytes. The study's findings and limits: In the thymus, TRG and TRD repertoires looked highly polyclonal with Gaussian CDR3 lengths. Despite high sort purity, roughly 19% of thymic T cell receptor delta sequences were Vdelta2. Donors shared many TRG clonotypes but few TRD clonotypes.

As regards this clone: Its antigen is undetermined.

RNA was extracted from the cells and then reverse transcribed. CDR3 amplicons came from multiplex PCR with pooled V-gene forward and constant-region reverse primers. TCRdb re-called the multiplex PCR reads with CATT. Of approximately 58,000 delta-chain clones listed, roughly 15% are singletons. Trimming took 1 base from V and 0 from J; bases not matched to a gene: 12. Germline V gives CDR1 TSWWSYY, CDR2 QGS. The CDR3 consists of 19 residues. This clonotype was sampled from a girl under two years old who had congenital heart surgery. The rearrangement links TRDV1 to TRDJ1, with 9 bases that match TRDD3. Material for sequencing was Vdelta1+ gamma-delta thymocytes from the thymus. The subset was: FACS-sorted CD3+ TCRalphabeta- TCRVdelta1+ TCRVdelta2- thymocytes. The CDR3 loop is CALGERNSYWGRYTDKLIF. The CDR3 nucleotides read TGTGCTCTTGGGGAACGAAACTCCTACTGGGGGAGGTACACCGATAAACTCATCTTT.